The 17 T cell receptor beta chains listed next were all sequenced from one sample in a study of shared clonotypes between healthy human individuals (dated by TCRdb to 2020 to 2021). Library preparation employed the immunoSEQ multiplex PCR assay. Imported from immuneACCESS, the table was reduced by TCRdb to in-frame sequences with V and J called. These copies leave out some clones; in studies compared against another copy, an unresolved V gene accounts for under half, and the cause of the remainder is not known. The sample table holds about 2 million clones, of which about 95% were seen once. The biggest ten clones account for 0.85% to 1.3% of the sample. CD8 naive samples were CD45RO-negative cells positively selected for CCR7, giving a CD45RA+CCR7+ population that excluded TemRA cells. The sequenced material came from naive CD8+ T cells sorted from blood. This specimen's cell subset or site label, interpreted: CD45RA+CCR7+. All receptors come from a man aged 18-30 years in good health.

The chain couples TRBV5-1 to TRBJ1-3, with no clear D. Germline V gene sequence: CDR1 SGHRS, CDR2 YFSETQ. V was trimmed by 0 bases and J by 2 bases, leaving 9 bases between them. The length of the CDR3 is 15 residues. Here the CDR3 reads CASSLEASPGNTIYF. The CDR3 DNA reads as TGCGCCAGCAGCTTGGAGGCCTCACCTGGAAACACCATATATTTT.

CDR3 in amino acids: CASSQRGSPYYEQYF. Written as DNA, the CDR3 is TGTGCCAGCAGCCAACGGGGGTCCCCTTATTACGAGCAGTACTTC. The V call is TRBV14, the J call TRBJ2-7, with D possibly TRBD2 on 6 matching bases. V was pared by 2 bases and J by 4 bases, with 15 bases between. The CDR3 has 15 amino acids. Germline CDR1 reads SGHDN; CDR2 reads FVKESK.

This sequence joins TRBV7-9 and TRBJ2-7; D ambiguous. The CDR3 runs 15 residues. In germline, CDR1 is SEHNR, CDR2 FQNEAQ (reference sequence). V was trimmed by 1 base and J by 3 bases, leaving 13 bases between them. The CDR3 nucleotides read TGTGCCAGCAGCTTAGTCGGCAGGAGTCTCTACGAGCAGTACTTC. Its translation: CASSLVGRSLYEQYF.

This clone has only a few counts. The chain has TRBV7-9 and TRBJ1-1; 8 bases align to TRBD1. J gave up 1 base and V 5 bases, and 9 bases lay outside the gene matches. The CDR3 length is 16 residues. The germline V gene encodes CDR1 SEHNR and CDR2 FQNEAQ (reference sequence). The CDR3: CASSPPPGTGNTEAFF. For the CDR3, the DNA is TGTGCCAGCAGCCCGCCCCCTGGGACAGGGAACACTGAAGCTTTCTTT.

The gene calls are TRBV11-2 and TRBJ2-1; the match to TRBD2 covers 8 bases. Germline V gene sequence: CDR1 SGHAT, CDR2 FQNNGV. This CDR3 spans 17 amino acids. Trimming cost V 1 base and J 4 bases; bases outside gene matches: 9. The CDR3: CASSLVKGGGRYNEQFF. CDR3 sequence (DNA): TGTGCCAGCAGCTTAGTCAAGGGCGGGGGGCGATACAATGAGCAGTTCTTC.

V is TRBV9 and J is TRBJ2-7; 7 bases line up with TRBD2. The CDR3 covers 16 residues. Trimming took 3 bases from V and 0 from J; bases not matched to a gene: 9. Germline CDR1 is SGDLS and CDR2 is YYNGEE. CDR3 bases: TGTGCCAGCAGCGAGCGGGGTCCGAGGAGCTCCTACGAGCAGTACTTC. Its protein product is CASSERGPRSSYEQYF.

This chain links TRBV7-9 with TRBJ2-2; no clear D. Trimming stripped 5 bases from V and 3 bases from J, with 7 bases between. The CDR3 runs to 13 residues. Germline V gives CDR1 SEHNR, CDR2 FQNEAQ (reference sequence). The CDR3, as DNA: TGTGCCAGCAGCCCAAAGGACACCGGGGAGCTGTTTTTT. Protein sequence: CASSPKDTGELFF.

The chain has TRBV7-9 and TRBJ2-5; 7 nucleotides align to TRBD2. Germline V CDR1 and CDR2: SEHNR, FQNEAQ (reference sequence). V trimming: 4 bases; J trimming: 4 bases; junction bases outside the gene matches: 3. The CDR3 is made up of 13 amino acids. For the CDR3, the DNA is TGTGCCAGCAGCTGGGGGGAGGGAGAGACCCAGTACTTC. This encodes CASSWGEGETQYF.

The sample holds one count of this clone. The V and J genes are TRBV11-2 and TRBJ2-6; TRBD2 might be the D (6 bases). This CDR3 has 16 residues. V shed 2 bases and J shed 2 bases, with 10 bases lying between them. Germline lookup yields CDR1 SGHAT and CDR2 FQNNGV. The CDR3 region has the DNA TGTGCCAGCAGCTTACGGTCTAGCGCTGGGGCCAACGTCCTGACTTTC. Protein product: CASSLRSSAGANVLTF.

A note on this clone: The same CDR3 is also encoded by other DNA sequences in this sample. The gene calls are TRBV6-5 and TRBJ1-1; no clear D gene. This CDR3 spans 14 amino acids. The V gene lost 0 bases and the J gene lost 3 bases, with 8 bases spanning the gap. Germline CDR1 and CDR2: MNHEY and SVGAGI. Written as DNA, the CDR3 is TGTGCCAGCAGTTACTCGGAAGGGCACACTGAAGCTTTCTTT. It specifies CASSYSEGHTEAFF.

DNA of the CDR3: TGCGCCAGCAGCCAGGGGGCGGGACTTACTCTCTACGAGCAGTACTTC. It codes for CASSQGAGLTLYEQYF. The chain has TRBV4-3 and TRBJ2-7; possibly TRBD1 or TRBD2 for D (6 bases each). CDR3 length: 16 residues. Germline V gene sequence: CDR1 LGHNA, CDR2 YSLEER. Trimming stripped 3 bases from V and 3 bases from J, with 18 bases between.

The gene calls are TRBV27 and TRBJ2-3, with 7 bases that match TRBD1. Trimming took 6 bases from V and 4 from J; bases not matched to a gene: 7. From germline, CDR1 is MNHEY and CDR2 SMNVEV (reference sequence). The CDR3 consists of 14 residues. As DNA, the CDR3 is TGTGCCAGCAGGTTACAGGGGTCGGCAGATACGCAGTATTTT. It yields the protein CASRLQGSADTQYF.

CDR3 sequence: CASSFRSIGASYNEQFF. The CDR3 bases are TGTGCCAGCAGTTTTAGGTCTATCGGAGCTTCCTACAATGAGCAGTTCTTC. The chain links TRBV28 to TRBJ2-1, with D hard to call. In germline, CDR1 is MDHEN, CDR2 SYDVKM. V lost 3 bases to trimming and J lost 1 base, with 16 bases between them. The CDR3 extends over 17 amino acids.

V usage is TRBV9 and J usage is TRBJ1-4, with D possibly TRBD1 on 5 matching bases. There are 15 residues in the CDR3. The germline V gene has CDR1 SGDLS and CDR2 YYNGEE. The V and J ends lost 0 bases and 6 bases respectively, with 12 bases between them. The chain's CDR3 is CASSVDGGVDEKLFF. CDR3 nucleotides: TGTGCCAGCAGCGTAGACGGGGGGGTGGATGAAAAACTGTTTTTT.

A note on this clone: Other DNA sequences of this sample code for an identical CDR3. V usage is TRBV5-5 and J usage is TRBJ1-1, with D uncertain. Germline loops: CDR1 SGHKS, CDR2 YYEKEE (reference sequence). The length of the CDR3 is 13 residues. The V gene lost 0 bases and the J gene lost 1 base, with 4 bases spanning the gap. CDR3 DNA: TGTGCCAGCAGCTTGGGCTCGAACACTGAAGCTTTCTTT. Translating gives CASSLGSNTEAFF.

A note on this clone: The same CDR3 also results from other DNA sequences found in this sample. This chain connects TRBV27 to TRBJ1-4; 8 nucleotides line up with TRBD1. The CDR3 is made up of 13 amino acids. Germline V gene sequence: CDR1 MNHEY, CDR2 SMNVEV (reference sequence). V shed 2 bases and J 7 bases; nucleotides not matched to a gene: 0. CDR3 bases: TGTGCCAGCAGTTTAACAGGGGGTGAAAAACTGTTTTTT. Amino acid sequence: CASSLTGGEKLFF.

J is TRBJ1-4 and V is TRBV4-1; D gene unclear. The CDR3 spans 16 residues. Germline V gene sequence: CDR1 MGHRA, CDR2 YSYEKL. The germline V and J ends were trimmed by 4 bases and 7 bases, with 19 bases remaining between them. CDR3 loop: CASSRDNPTVGEKLFF. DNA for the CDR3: TGCGCCAGCAGCCGAGATAACCCCACCGTGGGTGAAAAACTGTTTTTT.